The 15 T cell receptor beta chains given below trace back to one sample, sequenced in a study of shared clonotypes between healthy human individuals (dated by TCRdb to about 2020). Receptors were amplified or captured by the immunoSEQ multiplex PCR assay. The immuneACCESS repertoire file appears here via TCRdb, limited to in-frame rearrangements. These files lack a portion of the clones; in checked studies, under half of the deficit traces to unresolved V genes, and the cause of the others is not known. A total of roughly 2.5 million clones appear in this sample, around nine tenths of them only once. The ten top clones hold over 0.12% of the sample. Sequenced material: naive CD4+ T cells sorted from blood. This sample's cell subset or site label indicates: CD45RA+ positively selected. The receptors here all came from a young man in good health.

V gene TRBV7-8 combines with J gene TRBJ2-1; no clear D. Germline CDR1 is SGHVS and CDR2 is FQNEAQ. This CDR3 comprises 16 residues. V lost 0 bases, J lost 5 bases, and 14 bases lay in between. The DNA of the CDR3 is TGTGCCAGCAGCTTAGCGTCGCTCCTTCGGGACAATGAGCAGTTCTTC. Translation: CASSLASLLRDNEQFF.

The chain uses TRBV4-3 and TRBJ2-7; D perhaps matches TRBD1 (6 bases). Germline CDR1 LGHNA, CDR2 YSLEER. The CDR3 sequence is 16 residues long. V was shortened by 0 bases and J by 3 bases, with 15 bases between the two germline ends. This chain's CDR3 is CASSQDVVAGDYEQYF. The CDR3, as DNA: TGCGCCAGCAGCCAAGATGTCGTGGCAGGGGACTACGAGCAGTACTTC.

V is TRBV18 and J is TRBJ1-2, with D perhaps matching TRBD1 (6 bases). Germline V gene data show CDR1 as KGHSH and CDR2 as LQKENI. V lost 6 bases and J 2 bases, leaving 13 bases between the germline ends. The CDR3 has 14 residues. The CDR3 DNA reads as TGTGCCAGCTCGAACAGGGACCTCAACTATGGCTACACCTTC. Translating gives CASSNRDLNYGYTF.

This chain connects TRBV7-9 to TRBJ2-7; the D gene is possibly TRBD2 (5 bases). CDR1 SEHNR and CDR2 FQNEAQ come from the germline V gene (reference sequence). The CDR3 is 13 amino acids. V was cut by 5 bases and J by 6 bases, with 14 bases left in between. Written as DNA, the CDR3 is TGTGCCAGCAGCCAACTAGTATCGAGCGAGCAGTACTTC. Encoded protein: CASSQLVSSEQYF.

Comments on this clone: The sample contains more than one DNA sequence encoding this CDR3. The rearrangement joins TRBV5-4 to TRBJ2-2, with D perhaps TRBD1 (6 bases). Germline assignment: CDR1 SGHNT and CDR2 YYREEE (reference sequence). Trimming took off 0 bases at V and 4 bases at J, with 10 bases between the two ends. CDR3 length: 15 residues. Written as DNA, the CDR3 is TGTGCCAGCAGCTTGGACAGGGTGAGCACCGGGGAGCTGTTTTTT. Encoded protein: CASSLDRVSTGELFF.

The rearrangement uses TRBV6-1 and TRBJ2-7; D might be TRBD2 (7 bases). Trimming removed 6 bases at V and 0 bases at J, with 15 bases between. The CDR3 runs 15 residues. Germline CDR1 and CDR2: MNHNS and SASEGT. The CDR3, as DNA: TGTGCCAGCAGCGGGATCGGGGGGCCCTCCTACGAGCAGTACTTC. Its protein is CASSGIGGPSYEQYF.

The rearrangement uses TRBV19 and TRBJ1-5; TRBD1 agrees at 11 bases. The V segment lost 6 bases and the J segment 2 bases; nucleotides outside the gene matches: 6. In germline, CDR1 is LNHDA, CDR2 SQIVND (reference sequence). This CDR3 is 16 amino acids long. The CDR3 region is CASRIWGQGGNQPQHF. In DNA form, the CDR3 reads TGTGCCAGTAGAATATGGGGACAGGGGGGCAATCAGCCCCAGCATTTT.

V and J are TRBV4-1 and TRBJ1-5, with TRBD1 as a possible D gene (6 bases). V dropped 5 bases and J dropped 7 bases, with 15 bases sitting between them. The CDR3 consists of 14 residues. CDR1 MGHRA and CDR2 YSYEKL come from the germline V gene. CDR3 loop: CASSSRGGPQPQHF. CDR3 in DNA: TGCGCCAGCAGCTCCCGCGGGGGGCCGCAGCCCCAGCATTTT.

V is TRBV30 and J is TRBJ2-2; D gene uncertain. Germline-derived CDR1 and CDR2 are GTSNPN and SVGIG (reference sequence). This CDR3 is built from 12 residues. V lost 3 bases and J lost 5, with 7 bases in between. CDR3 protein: CAWRGKTGELFF. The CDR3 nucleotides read TGTGCCTGGAGGGGGAAAACCGGGGAGCTGTTTTTT.

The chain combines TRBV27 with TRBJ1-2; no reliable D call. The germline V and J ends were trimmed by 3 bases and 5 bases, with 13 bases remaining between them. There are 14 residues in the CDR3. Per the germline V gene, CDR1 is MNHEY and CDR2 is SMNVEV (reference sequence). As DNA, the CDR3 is TGTGCCAGCAGTTTCCACGTGGGTCGGTATGGCTACACCTTC. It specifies CASSFHVGRYGYTF.

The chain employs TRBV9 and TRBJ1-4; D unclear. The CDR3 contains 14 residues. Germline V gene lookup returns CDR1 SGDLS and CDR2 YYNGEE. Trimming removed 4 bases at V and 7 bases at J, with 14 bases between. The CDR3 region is CASSPNLDGEKLFF. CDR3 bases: TGTGCCAGCAGCCCTAATTTGGACGGTGAAAAACTGTTTTTT.

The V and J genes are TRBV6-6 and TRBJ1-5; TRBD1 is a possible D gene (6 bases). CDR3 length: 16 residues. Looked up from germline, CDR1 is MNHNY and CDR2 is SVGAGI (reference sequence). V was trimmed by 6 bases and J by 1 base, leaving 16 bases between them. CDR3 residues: CASSPGARVSNQPQHF. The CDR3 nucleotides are TGTGCCAGCAGCCCAGGGGCAAGGGTAAGCAATCAGCCCCAGCATTTT.

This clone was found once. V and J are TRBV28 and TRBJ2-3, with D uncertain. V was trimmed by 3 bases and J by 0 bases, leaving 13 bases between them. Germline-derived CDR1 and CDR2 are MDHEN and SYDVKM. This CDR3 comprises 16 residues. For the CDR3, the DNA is TGTGCCAGCAGTTTGGGTGGCGTAAAGAGCACAGATACGCAGTATTTT. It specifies CASSLGGVKSTDTQYF. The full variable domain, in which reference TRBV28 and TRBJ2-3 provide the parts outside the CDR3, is DVKVTQSSRYLVKRTGEKVFLECVQDMDHENMFWYRQDPGLGLRLIYFSYDVKMKEKGDIPEGYSVSREKKERFSLILESASTNQTSMYLCASSLGGVKSTDTQYFGPGTRLTVL.

CDR3 sequence reads: CASSLAALGETQYF. The DNA of the CDR3 is TGTGCCAGCAGCTTGGCGGCGTTGGGGGAGACCCAGTACTTC. The chain combines TRBV5-4 with TRBJ2-5; no clear D gene. Germline CDR1 SGHNT, CDR2 YYREEE (reference sequence). Trimming left V 0 bases short and J 5 bases short, with 11 bases between. CDR3 length: 14 residues. The whole variable domain, filled in from reference TRBV5-4 and TRBJ2-5, reads ETGVTQSPTHLIKTRGQQVTLRCSSQSGHNTVSWYQQALGQGPQFIFQYYREEENGRGNFPPRFSGLQFPNYSSELNVNALELDDSALYLCASSLAALGETQYFGPGTRLLVL.

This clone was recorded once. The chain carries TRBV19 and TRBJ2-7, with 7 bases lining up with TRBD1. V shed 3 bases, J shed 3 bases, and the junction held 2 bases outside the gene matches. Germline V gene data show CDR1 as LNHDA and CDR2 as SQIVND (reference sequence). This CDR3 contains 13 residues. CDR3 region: CASSMGDSYEQYF. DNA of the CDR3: TGTGCCAGTAGTATGGGGGACAGCTACGAGCAGTACTTC.